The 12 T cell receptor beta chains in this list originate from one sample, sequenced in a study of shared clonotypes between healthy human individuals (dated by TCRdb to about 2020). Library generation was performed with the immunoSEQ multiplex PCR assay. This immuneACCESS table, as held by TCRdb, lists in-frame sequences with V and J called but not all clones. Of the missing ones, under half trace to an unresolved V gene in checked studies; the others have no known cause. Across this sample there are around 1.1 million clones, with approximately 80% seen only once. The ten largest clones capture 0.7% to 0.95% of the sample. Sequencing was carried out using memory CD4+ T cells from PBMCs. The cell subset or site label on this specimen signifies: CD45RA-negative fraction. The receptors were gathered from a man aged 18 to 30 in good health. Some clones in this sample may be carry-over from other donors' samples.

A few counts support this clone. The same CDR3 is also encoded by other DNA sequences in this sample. The CDR3 reads CSAVYNEQFF. CDR3 sequence (DNA): TGCAGTGCCGTATACAATGAGCAGTTCTTC. The V call is TRBV20-1, the J call TRBJ2-1; D ambiguous. The CDR3 has 10 residues. The V gene lost 6 bases and the J gene lost 4 bases, with 4 bases spanning the gap. Per the germline V gene, CDR1 is DFQATT and CDR2 is SNEGSKA (reference sequence).

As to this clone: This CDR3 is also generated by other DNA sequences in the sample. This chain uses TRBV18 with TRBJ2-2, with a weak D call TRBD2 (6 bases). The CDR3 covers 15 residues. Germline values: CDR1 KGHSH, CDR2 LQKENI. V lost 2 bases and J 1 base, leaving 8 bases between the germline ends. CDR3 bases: TGTGCCAGCTCACCAGGGCGGGGGAACACCGGGGAGCTGTTTTTT. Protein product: CASSPGRGNTGELFF.

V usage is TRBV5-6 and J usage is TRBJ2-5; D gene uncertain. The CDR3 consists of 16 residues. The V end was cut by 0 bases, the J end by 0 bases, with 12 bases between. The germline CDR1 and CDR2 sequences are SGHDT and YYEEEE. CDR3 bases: TGTGCCAGCAGCTTGGTTTCGGGTACCCACCAAGAGACCCAGTACTTC. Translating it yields CASSLVSGTHQETQYF. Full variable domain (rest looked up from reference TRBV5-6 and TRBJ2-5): DAGVTQSPTHLIKTRGQQVTLRCSPKSGHDTVSWYQQALGQGPQFIFQYYEEEERQRGNFPDRFSGHQFPNYSSELNVNALLLGDSALYLCASSLVSGTHQETQYFGPGTRLLVL.

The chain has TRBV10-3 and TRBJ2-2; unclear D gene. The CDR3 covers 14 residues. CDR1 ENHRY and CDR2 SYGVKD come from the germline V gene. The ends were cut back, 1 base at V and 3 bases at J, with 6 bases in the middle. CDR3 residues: CAISEFMDTGELFF. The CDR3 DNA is TGTGCCATCAGTGAGTTTATGGACACCGGGGAGCTGTTTTTT.

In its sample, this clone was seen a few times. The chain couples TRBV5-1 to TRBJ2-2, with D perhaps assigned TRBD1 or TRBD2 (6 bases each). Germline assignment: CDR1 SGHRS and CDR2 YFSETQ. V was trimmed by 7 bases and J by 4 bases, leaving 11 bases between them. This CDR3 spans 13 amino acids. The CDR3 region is CASARGLTGELFF. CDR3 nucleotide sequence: TGCGCCAGCGCTCGGGGGCTCACCGGGGAGCTGTTTTTT.

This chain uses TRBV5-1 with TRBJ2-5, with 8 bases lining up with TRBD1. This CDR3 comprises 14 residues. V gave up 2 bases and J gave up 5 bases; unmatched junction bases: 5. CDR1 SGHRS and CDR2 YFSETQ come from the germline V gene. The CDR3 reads CASSLSTGDETQYF. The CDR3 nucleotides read TGCGCCAGCAGCTTATCGACAGGGGATGAGACCCAGTACTTC. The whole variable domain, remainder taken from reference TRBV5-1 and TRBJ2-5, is KAGVTQTPRYLIKTRGQQVTLSCSPISGHRSVSWYQQTPGQGLQFLFEYFSETQRNKGNFPGRFSGRQFSNSRSEMNVSTLELGDSALYLCASSLSTGDETQYFGPGTRLLVL.

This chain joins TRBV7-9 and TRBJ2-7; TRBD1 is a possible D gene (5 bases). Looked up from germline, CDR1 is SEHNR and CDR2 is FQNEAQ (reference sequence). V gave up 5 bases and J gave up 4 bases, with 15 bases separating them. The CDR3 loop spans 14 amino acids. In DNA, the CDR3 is TGTGCCAGCAGCCGGACATCCCCTCCTTACGAGCAGTACTTC. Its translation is CASSRTSPPYEQYF.

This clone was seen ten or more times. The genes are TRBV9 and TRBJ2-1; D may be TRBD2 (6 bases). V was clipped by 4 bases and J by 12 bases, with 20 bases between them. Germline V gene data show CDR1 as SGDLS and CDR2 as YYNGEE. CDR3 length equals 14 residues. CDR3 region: CASSLLPGAQRQFF. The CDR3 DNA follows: TGTGCCAGCAGCCTCTTGCCGGGAGCCCAAAGGCAGTTCTTC.

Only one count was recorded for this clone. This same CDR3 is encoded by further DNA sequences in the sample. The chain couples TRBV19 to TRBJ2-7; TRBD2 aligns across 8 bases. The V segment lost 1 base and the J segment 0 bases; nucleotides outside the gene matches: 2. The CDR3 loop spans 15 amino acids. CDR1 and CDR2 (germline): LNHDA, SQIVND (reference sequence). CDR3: CASSIAAGGSYEQYF. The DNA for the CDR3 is TGTGCCAGTAGTATAGCGGCGGGAGGCTCCTACGAGCAGTACTTC.

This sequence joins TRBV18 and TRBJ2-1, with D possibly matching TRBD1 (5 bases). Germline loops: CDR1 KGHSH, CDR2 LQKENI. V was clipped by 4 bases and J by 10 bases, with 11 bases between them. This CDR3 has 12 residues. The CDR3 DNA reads TGTGCCAGCTCACAACAGGCCGGGGAGCAGTTCTTC. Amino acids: CASSQQAGEQFF. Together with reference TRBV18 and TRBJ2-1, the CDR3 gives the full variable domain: NAGVMQNPRHLVRRRGQEARLRCSPMKGHSHVYWYRQLPEEGLKFMVYLQKENIIDESGMPKERFSAEFPKEGPSILRIQQVVRGDSAAYFCASSQQAGEQFFGPGTRLTVL.

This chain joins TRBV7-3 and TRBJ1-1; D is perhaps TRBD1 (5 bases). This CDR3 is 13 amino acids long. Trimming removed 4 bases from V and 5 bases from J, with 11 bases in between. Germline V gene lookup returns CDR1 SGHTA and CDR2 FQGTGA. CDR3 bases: TGTGCCAGCAGCTCAGGGAGGGAAACTGAAGCTTTCTTT. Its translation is CASSSGRETEAFF.

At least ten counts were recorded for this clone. The CDR3 reads CASSLPHEDEQYF. Written as DNA, the CDR3 is TGTGCCAGCAGCCTTCCGCACGAGGACGAGCAGTACTTC. This chain links TRBV28 with TRBJ2-7; D is unclear. This CDR3 contains 13 residues. CDR1 is MDHEN, CDR2 SYDVKM, per germline. Trimming took off 6 bases at V and 5 bases at J, with 14 bases between the two ends.